This T cell receptor beta chain was identified during a study of blood T cells in healthy people across ages. A second PCR of roughly 6 to 12 cycles used a sample-barcoded 5' primer and a J-beta primer mix. A minimum of 2.5 million CDR3-containing paired-end reads was obtained for each sample. TCRdb reprocessed the 5' RACE reads with MiXCR, giving one entry per CDR3 protein. The sample yields 1.5 million to 2 million distinct CDR3 sequences, 28% seen once. CDR3 length: 15 residues. Germline assignment: CDR1 SGDLS and CDR2 YYNGEE. V lost 3 bases and J lost 2, with 15 bases in between. The table lists this clonotype with a few counts. What it binds is unknown. Whole-study findings and limits: Leaving the PBMCs unsorted stopped any conclusive comparison of naive versus antigen-experienced cells. Roughly linear age-related decline in beta diversity appeared, significant by age about 37.

Russia was home to the donors, healthy Caucasian individuals aged roughly 6 to 100. The rearrangement links TRBV9 to TRBJ2-7; D is unclear. The receptor was derived from a woman aged 30 to 39 in good health. Sequenced material: blood. CDR3 amino acids: CASSGGVGSTYEQYF. In nucleotides, the CDR3 is TGTGCCAGCAGCGGCGGCGTAGGCAGTACCTACGAGCAGTACTTC.